This TCR beta chain emerged from a study of multiple sclerosis patients with progressive multifocal leukoencephalopathy (dated by TCRdb to about 2019). As for the study more broadly: Peripheral T and B cells were examined in MS patients who went on to develop PML (4 under natalizumab, 1 after alemtuzumab) as well as in treated patients who did not. A couple of patients on natalizumab who later developed PML were tracked over time from before therapy, through 6 and 12 months, up to PML onset. The study was designed to detect JC virus-specific or public T-cell expansions arising at the time of PML onset.

Amplification of TRB CDR3 regions from genomic DNA was performed at survey-level depth using the immunoSEQ two-step multiplex PCR. Synthetic inline TR CDR3 controls covering all V-J pairings were spiked into each PCR so that template counts could be estimated and amplification bias removed. Reads went through processing to reduce amplification and sequencing bias, and quantification was done against synthetic TR CDR3 analogs. Turning to the authors' computational methods: Raw data were processed in ImmunoSEQ Analyzer, with out-of-frame sequences and CDR3s containing stop codons removed, and gene names were assigned according to IMGT nomenclature. Normalized Shannon entropy, defined as 1 minus Pielou's evenness, served as the summary measure of repertoire diversity. TRB sequences were considered identical only when V gene, J gene and CDR3 were shared. Public PML clonotypes were CDR3s found in two or more PML-onset samples but not found earlier, in controls, or in public databases. Skylign with the observed count method was used to analyze CDR3 amino acid composition at each position. TCRdb provides this immuneACCESS table in a form limited to in-frame rearrangements. Some clones are lacking; in checked studies, under half of them reflect an unresolved V gene, and why the rest are absent is not known. Clone size and V and J calls were adopted from that table, with D and trimming inferred from the DNA. In this sample the table shows fewer than 35,000 clones, 87% of which occur a single time. About 3.3% of the sample is in the top ten clones.

As concerns this clone: Its antigen is not yet known. Base quality data are lacking; no much larger clone is found one base away.

The full study reports these points: TRB clones above 0.5% frequency appeared only in PML patients, but expanded clones at PML onset were already present before and during natalizumab therapy. Analysis was limited to peripheral blood, even though cerebrospinal fluid or brain lymphocytes might be more informative for natalizumab-associated PML. When PML developed, no shared TRBV or TRBJ gene usage and no preferred TRBV-TRBJ pairings were found. With only a small, descriptive cohort, it remained unclear whether the findings reflect JC virus infection or general immunocompromise. Lower normalized Shannon entropy suggested less diverse TRB repertoires in most PML patients, whereas the natalizumab-treated controls showed values near 1.

CDR1 and CDR2 are drawn from the germline V gene (reference sequence): SEHNR, FQNEAQ. Trimming at the junction amounts to 2 bases on V and 5 bases on J, and the germline ends lie 12 bases apart. CDR3 length: 14 amino acids, cysteine to phenylalanine. The sequence is cut down to CDR3 DNA, 42 bases in frame from base 1. The sample's time point label, decoded: time of PML onset. This specimen's treatment or condition label, interpreted: on natalizumab therapy at sampling. PML diagnosis was based on clinical and MRI findings and was confirmed by detection of JC virus DNA in cerebrospinal fluid. PML in the natalizumab-treated patients developed after between roughly 16 and 60 months of natalizumab therapy. Every listed patient had earlier received interferon beta, and every PML patient was female. T3 blood samples were collected at the time of PML onset. Ficoll-Hypaque density gradient centrifugation was used to isolate peripheral blood mononuclear cells.

The sequences come from PBMCs, collected from a patient treated with natalizumab. The TCR was taken from a human donor with progressive multifocal leukoencephalopathy. The V gene is TRBV7-9 and the J gene is TRBJ1-2, and the D gene may be TRBD1, 5 bases matching. In nucleotides, the sequence is TGTGCCAGCAGCTTAAAGGGGACTACTTATGGCTACACCTTC. Its translation reads: CASSLKGTTYGYTF.